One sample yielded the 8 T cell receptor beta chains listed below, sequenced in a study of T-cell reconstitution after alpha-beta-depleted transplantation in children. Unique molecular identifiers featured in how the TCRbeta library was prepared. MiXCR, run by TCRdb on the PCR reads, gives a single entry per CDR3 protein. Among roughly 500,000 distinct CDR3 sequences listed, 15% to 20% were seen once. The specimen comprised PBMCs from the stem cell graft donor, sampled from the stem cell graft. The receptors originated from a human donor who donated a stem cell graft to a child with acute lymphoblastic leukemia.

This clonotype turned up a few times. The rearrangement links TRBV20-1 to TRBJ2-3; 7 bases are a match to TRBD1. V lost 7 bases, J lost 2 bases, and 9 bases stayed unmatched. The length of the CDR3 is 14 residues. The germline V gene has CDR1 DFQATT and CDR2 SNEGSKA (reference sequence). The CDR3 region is CSEMSRGNTDTQYF. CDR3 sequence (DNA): TGCAGTGAGATGTCCAGGGGGAACACAGATACGCAGTATTTT.

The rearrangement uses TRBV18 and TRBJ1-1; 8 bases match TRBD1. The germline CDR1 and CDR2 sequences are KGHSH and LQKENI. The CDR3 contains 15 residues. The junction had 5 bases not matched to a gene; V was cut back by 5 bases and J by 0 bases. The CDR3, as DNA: TGTGCCAGCTCATGGCCGACAGGGGTGAACACTGAAGCTTTCTTT. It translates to CASSWPTGVNTEAFF.

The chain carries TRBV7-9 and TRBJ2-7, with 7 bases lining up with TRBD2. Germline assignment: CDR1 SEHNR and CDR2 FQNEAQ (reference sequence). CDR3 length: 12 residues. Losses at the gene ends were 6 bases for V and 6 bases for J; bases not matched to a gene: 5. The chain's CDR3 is CASRRERGEQYF. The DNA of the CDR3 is TGTGCCAGCAGACGAGAGCGGGGCGAGCAGTACTTC. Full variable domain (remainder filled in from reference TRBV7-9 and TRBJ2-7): DTGVSQNPRHKITKRGQNVTFRCDPISEHNRLYWYRQTLGQGPEFLTYFQNEAQLEKSRLLSDRFSAERPKGSFSTLEIQRTEQGDSAMYLCASRRERGEQYFGPGTRLTVT.

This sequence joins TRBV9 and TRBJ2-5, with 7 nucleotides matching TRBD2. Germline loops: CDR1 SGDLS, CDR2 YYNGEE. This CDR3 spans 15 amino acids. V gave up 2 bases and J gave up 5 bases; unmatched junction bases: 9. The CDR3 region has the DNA TGTGCCAGCAGCGTCGGCGGGAGTGCTGGGGAGACCCAGTACTTC. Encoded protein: CASSVGGSAGETQYF. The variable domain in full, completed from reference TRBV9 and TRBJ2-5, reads DSGVTQTPKHLITATGQRVTLRCSPRSGDLSVYWYQQSLDQGLQFLIQYYNGEERAKGNILERFSAQQFPDLHSELNLSSLELGDSALYFCASSVGGSAGETQYFGPGTRLLVL.

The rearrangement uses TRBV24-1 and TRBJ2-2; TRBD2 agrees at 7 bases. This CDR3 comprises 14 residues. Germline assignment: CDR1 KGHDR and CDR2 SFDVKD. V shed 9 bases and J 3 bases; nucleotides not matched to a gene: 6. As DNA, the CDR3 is TGTGCCACCTCTAGCGGAGCATACACCGGGGAGCTGTTTTTT. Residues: CATSSGAYTGELFF.

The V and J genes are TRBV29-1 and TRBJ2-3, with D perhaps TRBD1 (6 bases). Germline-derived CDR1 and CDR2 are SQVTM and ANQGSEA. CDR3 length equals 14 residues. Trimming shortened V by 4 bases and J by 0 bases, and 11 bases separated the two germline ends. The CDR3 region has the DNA TGCAGCGTTGTACAGGGCCTGAGCACAGATACGCAGTATTTT. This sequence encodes CSVVQGLSTDTQYF.

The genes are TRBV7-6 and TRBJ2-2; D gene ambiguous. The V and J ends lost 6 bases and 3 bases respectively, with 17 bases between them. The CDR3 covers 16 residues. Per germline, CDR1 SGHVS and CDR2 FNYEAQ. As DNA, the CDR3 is TGTGCCAGCAGACCGTCATCGGCGGCCTACACCGGGGAGCTGTTTTTT. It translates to CASRPSSAAYTGELFF.

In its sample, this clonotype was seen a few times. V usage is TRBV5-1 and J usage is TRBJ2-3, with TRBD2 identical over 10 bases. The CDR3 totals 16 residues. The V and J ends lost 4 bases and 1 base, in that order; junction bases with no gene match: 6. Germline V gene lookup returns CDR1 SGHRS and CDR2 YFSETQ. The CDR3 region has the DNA TGCGCCAGCAGCGGCACAGGGACTAGCGGCACAGATACGCAGTATTTT. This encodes CASSGTGTSGTDTQYF.